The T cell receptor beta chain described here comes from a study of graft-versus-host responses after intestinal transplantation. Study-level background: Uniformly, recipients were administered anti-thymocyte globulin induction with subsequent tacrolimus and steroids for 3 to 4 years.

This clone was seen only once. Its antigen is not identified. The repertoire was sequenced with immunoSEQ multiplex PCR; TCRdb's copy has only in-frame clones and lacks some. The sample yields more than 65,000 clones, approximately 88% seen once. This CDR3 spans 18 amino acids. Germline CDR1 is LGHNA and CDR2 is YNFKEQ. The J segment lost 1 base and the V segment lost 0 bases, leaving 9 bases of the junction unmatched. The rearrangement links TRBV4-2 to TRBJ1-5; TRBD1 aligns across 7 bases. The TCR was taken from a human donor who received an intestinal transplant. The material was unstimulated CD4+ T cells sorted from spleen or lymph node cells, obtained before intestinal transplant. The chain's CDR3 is CASSQEARGVKSNQPQHF. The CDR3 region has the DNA TGTGCCAGCAGCCAAGAAGCCAGGGGGGTGAAGAGCAATCAGCCCCAGCATTTT.